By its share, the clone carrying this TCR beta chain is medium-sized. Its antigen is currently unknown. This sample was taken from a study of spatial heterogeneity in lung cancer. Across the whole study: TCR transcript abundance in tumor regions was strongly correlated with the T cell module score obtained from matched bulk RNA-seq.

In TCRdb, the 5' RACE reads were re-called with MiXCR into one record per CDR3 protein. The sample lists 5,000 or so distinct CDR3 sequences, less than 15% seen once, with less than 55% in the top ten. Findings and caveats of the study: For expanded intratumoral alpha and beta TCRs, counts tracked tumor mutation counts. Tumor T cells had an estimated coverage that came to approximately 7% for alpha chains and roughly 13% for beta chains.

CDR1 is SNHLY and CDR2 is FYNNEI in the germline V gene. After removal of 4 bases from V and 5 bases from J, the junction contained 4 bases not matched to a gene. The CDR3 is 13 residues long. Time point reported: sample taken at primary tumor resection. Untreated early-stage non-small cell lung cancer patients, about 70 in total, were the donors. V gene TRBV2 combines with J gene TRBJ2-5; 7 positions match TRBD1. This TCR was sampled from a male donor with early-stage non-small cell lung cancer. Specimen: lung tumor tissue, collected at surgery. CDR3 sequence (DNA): TGTGCCAGCAGTGGCGACAGGGTGGAGACCCAGTACTTC. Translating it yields CASSGDRVETQYF.